These 30 T cell receptor beta chains originate from one sample sequenced in a study of CD8 T cells in Susac syndrome. RNA totalling roughly 0.45 to 1 ug underwent reverse transcription with random hexamers. TCRdb processed the immunoSEQ multiplex PCR reads anew with MiXCR; each CDR3 protein has one entry. The sample has 180,000 or so distinct CDR3 sequences; just under 95% are singletons. Sample: CD4+ T cells from PBMCs. These receptors were collected from a human donor in good health.

This sequence joins TRBV28 and TRBJ2-1, with 11 bases that match TRBD2. The CDR3 totals 14 residues. The germline V gene has CDR1 MDHEN and CDR2 SYDVKM. V trimming: 7 bases; J trimming: 8 bases; junction bases outside the gene matches: 7. The CDR3 sequence: CASKLLAGVYEQFF. The DNA of the CDR3 is TGTGCCAGCAAGTTACTAGCGGGAGTGTATGAGCAGTTCTTC.

The rearrangement links TRBV30 to TRBJ2-1; 8 nucleotides align to TRBD1. J lost 6 bases, V lost 3 bases, and 7 bases had no gene match. CDR3 length equals 14 residues. CDR1 is GTSNPN and CDR2 is SVGIG in the germline V gene (reference sequence). Written as DNA, the CDR3 is TGTGCCTGGAGCATGGGACAGGCTTCCAATGAGCAGTTCTTC. It translates to CAWSMGQASNEQFF. Variable domain in full (rest from reference TRBV30 and TRBJ2-1): SQTIHQWPATLVQPVGSPLSLECTVEGTSNPNLYWYRQAAGRGLQLLFYSVGIGQISSEVPQNLSASRPQDRQFILSSKKLLLSDSGFYLCAWSMGQASNEQFFGPGTRLTVL.

This chain links TRBV18 with TRBJ2-1; TRBD2 might be the D (7 bases). The CDR3 has 14 amino acids. V lost 3 bases, J lost 7 bases, and 13 bases lay in between. CDR1 and CDR2 (germline): KGHSH, LQKENI. CDR3 nucleotides: TGTGCCAGCTCACCCCAGCGGGACACGAATGAGCAGTTCTTC. Encoded protein: CASSPQRDTNEQFF.

The chain joins TRBV3-1 to TRBJ2-3, with D hard to call. Trimming removed 1 base at V and 10 bases at J, with 18 bases between. The germline V gene encodes CDR1 LGHDT and CDR2 YNNKEL (reference sequence). CDR3 length equals 15 residues. Here the CDR3 reads CASSQGPTVPTPQYF. DNA of the CDR3: TGTGCCAGCAGCCAAGGCCCCACCGTTCCTACTCCGCAGTATTTT.

The chain has TRBV15 and TRBJ1-1; D unclear. Germline CDR1 LNHNV, CDR2 YYDKDF (reference sequence). V was clipped by 1 base and J by 4 bases, with 10 bases between them. The length of the CDR3 is 14 residues. The DNA of the CDR3 is TGTGCCACCAGCAGAGCCCGGGATTCCACTGAAGCTTTCTTT. This gives the protein CATSRARDSTEAFF.

The V call is TRBV30, the J call TRBJ1-5; 8 bases are a match to TRBD1. This CDR3 has 15 residues. Germline V gene sequence: CDR1 GTSNPN, CDR2 SVGIG (reference sequence). V gave up 1 base and J gave up 4 bases; unmatched junction bases: 6. The chain's CDR3 is CAWSEGTGANQPQHF. The DNA for the CDR3 is TGTGCCTGGAGTGAAGGGACAGGTGCTAATCAGCCCCAGCATTTT.

The V gene is TRBV12-3 or TRBV12-4, the J gene TRBJ1-5; perhaps TRBD1 as D (6 bases). The CDR3 consists of 14 residues. V was clipped by 9 bases and J by 2 bases, with 14 bases between them. The CDR3 loop is CASTTGSGNQPQHF. The CDR3 coding sequence is TGTGCCAGTACCACAGGGTCTGGCAATCAGCCCCAGCATTTT.

The V gene is TRBV27, the J gene TRBJ1-1; D is ambiguous. The V end was cut by 5 bases, the J end by 4 bases, with 14 bases between. The CDR3 has 14 residues. CDR1 and CDR2 from the germline V gene are MNHEY and SMNVEV (reference sequence). This CDR3 is CASSPTGRATEAFF. The DNA of the CDR3 is TGTGCCAGCAGTCCAACCGGGCGGGCCACTGAAGCTTTCTTT.

The chain is built from TRBV20-1 and TRBJ2-7; 12 positions match TRBD2. Germline loops: CDR1 DFQATT, CDR2 SNEGSKA (reference sequence). V trimming: 1 base; J trimming: 5 bases; junction bases outside the gene matches: 3. There are 14 residues in the CDR3. The CDR3 nucleotides are TGCAGTGCTAGAGGGACTAGCGGGACCCACGAGCAGTACTTC. It yields the protein CSARGTSGTHEQYF.

The genes are TRBV30 and TRBJ2-7; 10 positions match TRBD1. With V trimmed by 5 bases and J by 5 bases, 9 bases remained unmatched. The CDR3 spans 14 residues. Germline-derived CDR1 and CDR2 are GTSNPN and SVGIG (reference sequence). CDR3 protein: CAWYPGTGVNEQYF. The CDR3 nucleotides read TGTGCCTGGTACCCCGGGACAGGGGTTAACGAGCAGTACTTC.

The chain employs TRBV30 and TRBJ1-2; D gene ambiguous. The ends were cut back, 0 bases at V and 0 bases at J, with 11 bases in the middle. The length of the CDR3 is 15 residues. In germline, CDR1 is GTSNPN, CDR2 SVGIG (reference sequence). The CDR3, as DNA: TGTGCCTGGAGTGTAAACCCGGGAACTAACTATGGCTACACCTTC. Translation gives CAWSVNPGTNYGYTF.

This chain uses TRBV29-1 with TRBJ2-3; D is unresolved. The CDR3 is made up of 14 amino acids. Germline CDR1 and CDR2: SQVTM and ANQGSEA. V was pared by 6 bases and J by 6 bases, with 19 bases between. CDR3 sequence (DNA): TGCAGCGTGGGCAAAAGGGCTAAGGAGGATACGCAGTATTTT. This translates into CSVGKRAKEDTQYF.

CDR3 in amino acids: CASRERRSRGYTDTQYF. The CDR3 coding sequence is TGTGCCAGCAGGGAAAGGAGGTCGCGGGGATACACAGATACGCAGTATTTT. The chain carries TRBV6-1 and TRBJ2-3, with D tentatively TRBD2 (6 bases). Trimming left V 6 bases short and J 2 bases short, with 21 bases between. Germline CDR1 reads MNHNS; CDR2 reads SASEGT. CDR3 size: 17 residues.

The V and J genes are TRBV12-3 or TRBV12-4 and TRBJ2-3, with 7 bases lining up with TRBD1. The CDR3 totals 13 residues. The junction had 7 bases not matched to a gene; V was cut back by 7 bases and J by 6 bases. In DNA form, the CDR3 reads TGTGCCAGCAATTATCAGACAGGGGATACGCAGTATTTT. Translation gives CASNYQTGDTQYF.

This rearrangement joins TRBV20-1 to TRBJ2-5, with a tentative D call TRBD2 (6 bases). CDR3 size: 15 residues. Deletions cut 0 bases from V and 5 bases from J, with 16 bases between. The germline V gene has CDR1 DFQATT and CDR2 SNEGSKA (reference sequence). The CDR3 DNA reads as TGCAGTGCTAGAGACCCCAGGCGAGGAGGGGAGACCCAGTACTTC. Translation gives CSARDPRRGGETQYF.

The chain recombines TRBV12-3 or TRBV12-4 with TRBJ2-6; D call uncertain. The CDR3 length is 14 residues. Trimming took 3 bases from V and 0 from J, leaving 3 bases between them. This CDR3 is CASSLVSGANVLTF. The CDR3 DNA reads as TGTGCCAGCAGTTTGGTCTCTGGGGCCAACGTCCTGACTTTC.

The CDR3 DNA follows: TGCGCCAGCAGCAGCGGACAGGGAGCCTACAATGAGCAGTTCTTC. Amino acid sequence: CASSSGQGAYNEQFF. This chain joins TRBV5-1 and TRBJ2-1; 8 nucleotides match TRBD1. Germline-derived CDR1 and CDR2 are SGHRS and YFSETQ. The CDR3 covers 15 residues. Losses at the gene ends were 4 bases for V and 2 bases for J; bases not matched to a gene: 5.

The chain links TRBV7-9 to TRBJ2-3; D unclear. This CDR3 comprises 14 residues. V dropped 5 bases and J dropped 0 bases, with 9 bases sitting between them. CDR1 is SEHNR and CDR2 is FQNEAQ in the germline V gene (reference sequence). The DNA for the CDR3 is TGTGCCAGCAGCGCCAGCCGAAGCACAGATACGCAGTATTTT. Amino acid sequence: CASSASRSTDTQYF.

The V gene is TRBV5-1, the J gene TRBJ1-4, with no clear D. Trimming left V 2 bases short and J 8 bases short, with 13 bases between. Germline CDR1 and CDR2: SGHRS and YFSETQ. The CDR3 consists of 14 residues. DNA for the CDR3: TGCGCCAGCAGCTTACTCCCAAGCTCCGAAAAACTGTTTTTT. It codes for CASSLLPSSEKLFF.

The table lists this clonotype with a count of one. This chain links TRBV30 with TRBJ1-2; D gene ambiguous. Germline V CDR1 and CDR2: GTSNPN, SVGIG (reference sequence). Trimming left V 1 base short and J 4 bases short, with 10 bases between. The CDR3 length is 13 residues. The CDR3 here is CAWSGGSGYGYTF. DNA for the CDR3: TGTGCCTGGAGTGGGGGTAGCGGCTATGGCTACACCTTC. The entire variable domain, with the rest obtained from reference TRBV30 and TRBJ1-2, is as follows: SQTIHQWPATLVQPVGSPLSLECTVEGTSNPNLYWYRQAAGRGLQLLFYSVGIGQISSEVPQNLSASRPQDRQFILSSKKLLLSDSGFYLCAWSGGSGYGYTFGSGTRLTVV.

The V call is TRBV20-1, the J call TRBJ2-3; the match to TRBD2 covers 7 bases. The V gene's germline CDR1 is DFQATT and CDR2 SNEGSKA (reference sequence). V was pared by 0 bases and J by 1 base, with 7 bases of the junction left unmatched. The CDR3 is 16 residues long. For the CDR3, the DNA is TGCAGTGCTAGAGATCGGCGGGAGCGGGGCACAGATACGCAGTATTTT. Protein sequence: CSARDRRERGTDTQYF.

V and J are TRBV27 and TRBJ2-1; 8 bases are a match to TRBD2. Unmatched junction bases numbered 8, after V lost 8 bases and J lost 2 bases. The CDR3 has 15 amino acids. Germline V gene data show CDR1 as MNHEY and CDR2 as SMNVEV (reference sequence). DNA of the CDR3: TGTGCCAGCGGACTTCTTAGCGGGACCTACAATGAGCAGTTCTTC. It yields the protein CASGLLSGTYNEQFF.

J is TRBJ2-1 and V is TRBV28; no clear D. This CDR3 has 16 amino acids. Trimming pared 3 bases from V and 6 bases from J, leaving 18 bases between. Germline CDR1 MDHEN, CDR2 SYDVKM. CDR3: CASSFYGNRRSNEQFF. The DNA of the CDR3 is TGTGCCAGCAGTTTTTACGGAAACAGACGATCCAATGAGCAGTTCTTC. Drawing the rest from reference TRBV28 and TRBJ2-1, the complete variable domain is DVKVTQSSRYLVKRTGEKVFLECVQDMDHENMFWYRQDPGLGLRLIYFSYDVKMKEKGDIPEGYSVSREKKERFSLILESASTNQTSMYLCASSFYGNRRSNEQFFGPGTRLTVL.

The rearrangement joins TRBV18 to TRBJ1-2; no definite D call. Germline CDR1 reads KGHSH; CDR2 reads LQKENI. Trimming took 3 bases from V and 12 from J, leaving 17 bases between them. The CDR3 is 13 residues long. The CDR3 DNA follows: TGTGCCAGCTCACCGTCGGTCGAGGGTAGGAACACCTTC. Translating gives CASSPSVEGRNTF.

The J gene is TRBJ2-3, the V gene TRBV4-2, with 10 bases fitting TRBD1. Germline CDR1 and CDR2: LGHNA and YNFKEQ. With V trimmed by 4 bases and J by 3 bases, 4 bases remained unmatched. This CDR3 spans 15 amino acids. The CDR3 nucleotides read TGTGCCAGCAGCCCTAGACAGGGGGCAACAGATACGCAGTATTTT. Residues: CASSPRQGATDTQYF.

This clonotype was seen only once. The rearrangement joins TRBV6-2 or TRBV6-3 to TRBJ2-2; 13 bases fit TRBD2. The CDR3 loop spans 19 amino acids. The J segment lost 1 base and the V segment lost 2 bases, leaving 7 bases of the junction unmatched. Per the germline V gene, CDR1 is MNHEY and CDR2 is SVGEGT. The CDR3 sequence is CASSYRATSGRLNTGELFF. CDR3 DNA sequence: TGTGCCAGCAGTTACAGAGCGACTAGCGGGAGGTTGAACACCGGGGAGCTGTTTTTT.

The chain employs TRBV30 and TRBJ2-2; 9 bases agree with TRBD1. Germline V gene data show CDR1 as GTSNPN and CDR2 as SVGIG (reference sequence). Unmatched junction bases numbered 8, after V lost 6 bases and J lost 6 bases. There are 14 residues in the CDR3. The CDR3 sequence is CACNIQGAAGELFF. Written as DNA, the CDR3 is TGTGCCTGTAATATACAGGGGGCGGCCGGGGAGCTGTTTTTT.

This chain connects TRBV7-2 to TRBJ2-7; either TRBD1 or TRBD2 may fit D (5 bases each). The V and J ends lost 5 bases and 3 bases respectively, with 14 bases between them. Germline CDR1 reads SGHTA; CDR2 reads FQGNSA. The length of the CDR3 is 14 residues. The CDR3, as DNA: TGTGCCAGCAGCACTCGGGACGGCGGCTACGAGCAGTACTTC. Translating it yields CASSTRDGGYEQYF. The full variable domain, with the rest looked up from reference TRBV7-2 and TRBJ2-7, is GAGVSQSPSNKVTEKGKDVELRCDPISGHTALYWYRQSLGQGLEFLIYFQGNSAPDKSGLPSDRFSAERTGGSVSTLTIQRTQQEDSAVYLCASSTRDGGYEQYFGPGTRLTVT.

The genes are TRBV15 and TRBJ2-1, with 12 bases fitting TRBD2. Germline CDR1 is LNHNV and CDR2 is YYDKDF (reference sequence). The CDR3 totals 17 residues. V dropped 0 bases and J dropped 8; count of bases not matched to a gene: 8. The CDR3 loop reads CATSRDTLLAGGHEQFF. CDR3 bases: TGTGCCACCAGCAGAGATACCCTCCTAGCGGGAGGGCATGAGCAGTTCTTC.

This chain links TRBV27 with TRBJ1-1; D is possibly TRBD1 (5 bases). This CDR3 spans 16 amino acids. V lost 8 bases to trimming and J lost 1 base, with 20 bases between them. Germline V gene sequence: CDR1 MNHEY, CDR2 SMNVEV (reference sequence). The chain's CDR3 is CASCPAPLGGNTEAFF. The CDR3 coding sequence is TGTGCCAGCTGCCCGGCCCCCCTGGGGGGGAACACTGAAGCTTTCTTT.